This T cell receptor beta chain is drawn from a study of graft-versus-host responses after intestinal transplantation. Turning to the study itself: Each of the recipients got a multivisceral, liver-intestinal, or isolated intestinal transplant. Findings of the study overall: Across patients carrying graft-donor T cell macrochimerism, allografts held high graft-versus-host to host-versus-graft clonal ratios.

This table comes from immunoSEQ multiplex PCR, and its TCRdb copy is limited to in-frame clones, with some not included. The repertoire includes approximately 120,000 clones, just over 90% of them detected once, and around 0.15% sits in the top ten. The CDR3 extends over 13 amino acids. Between the trimmed V and J ends, which lost 4 bases and 3 bases, there was a span of 11 bases. CDR1 is SGHDT and CDR2 is YYEEEE in the germline V gene. This clone was counted only a few times. Its antigen remains unknown. This chain joins TRBV5-6 and TRBJ2-7; D gene uncertain. The clonotype originates from a human donor who received an intestinal transplant. The specimen comprised unstimulated CD4+ T cells sorted from spleen or lymph node cells, sampled before intestinal transplant. The CDR3 reads CASSHPLFYEQYF. CDR3 coding DNA: TGTGCCAGCAGCCACCCCTTATTCTACGAGCAGTACTTC.